A selection of T cell receptor beta chains follows, all from one sample in a study of STAT5B mutations in CD4+ large granular lymphocyte leukemia. Method: immunoSEQ multiplex PCR; TCRdb's copy keeps in-frame clones and lacks some. The sample carries under 35,000 clones, 70% to 75% recorded once. The sample comprised CD4+ T cells from blood buffy coats. Receptors originate from a human donor in good health. Each CDR3 is given with its conserved first and last residue. A D gene is named only where the DNA matches it firmly. Size tells how often a clone was seen (once, few, many) or the class of an expanded clone, and some rows leave it out.

size: NA; V: TRBV28; D: TRBD1; J: TRBJ2-7; CDR3: CASKGQGGSYEQYF; DNA: TGTGCCAGTAAGGGACAGGGTGGCTCCTACGAGCAGTACTTC
size: NA; V: TRBV30; D: NA; J: TRBJ2-6; CDR3: CACWRGSGANVLTF; DNA: TGTGCCTGCTGGCGGGGCTCTGGGGCCAACGTCCTGACTTTC
size: NA; V: TRBV11-2; D: TRBD2; J: TRBJ2-7; CDR3: CASSSRLAGNEQYF; DNA: TGTGCCAGCAGCTCTCGACTAGCAGGCAACGAGCAGTACTTC
size: few; V: TRBV7-9; D: NA; J: TRBJ2-6; CDR3: CASSSQHGANVLTF; DNA: TGTGCCAGCAGCTCCCAACATGGGGCCAACGTCCTGACTTTC
size: NA; V: TRBV30; D: TRBD1; J: TRBJ2-2; CDR3: CAWSHRGRDGELFF; DNA: TGTGCCTGGAGTCACAGGGGGCGCGACGGGGAGCTGTTTTTT
size: NA; V: TRBV7-8; D: NA; J: TRBJ1-2; CDR3: CASTLQTGEVGGFYTF; DNA: TGTGCCAGCACCCTACAGACCGGGGAGGTTGGAGGCTTCTACACCTTC
size: NA; V: TRBV19; D: NA; J: TRBJ1-2; CDR3: CASSRRDGGTYGYTF; DNA: TGTGCCAGTAGTAGGCGGGACGGGGGAACCTATGGCTACACCTTC
size: NA; V: TRBV6-1; D: TRBD1; J: TRBJ2-5; CDR3: CASNDPRGPRETQYF; DNA: TGTGCCAGCAACGACCCTAGGGGGCCTCGGGAGACCCAGTACTTC
size: few; V: TRBV5-1; D: NA; J: TRBJ1-6; CDR3: CASSLVSDSPLHF; DNA: TGCGCCAGCAGCTTGGTTTCAGATTCACCCCTCCACTTT
size: NA; V: TRBV29-1; D: NA; J: TRBJ2-1; CDR3: CSVEDRGSPNNEQFF; DNA: TGCAGCGTTGAAGATCGAGGCAGTCCGAACAATGAGCAGTTCTTC
size: NA; V: TRBV5-6; D: TRBD1; J: TRBJ2-2; CDR3: CASSGVTGGKVGELFF; DNA: TGTGCCAGCAGCGGGGTGACAGGGGGCAAGGTCGGGGAGCTGTTTTTT
size: NA; V: TRBV2; D: NA; J: TRBJ1-2; CDR3: CASSVVESNYGYTF; DNA: TGTGCCAGCAGTGTTGTCGAAAGTAACTATGGCTACACCTTC
size: few; V: TRBV30; D: NA; J: TRBJ1-6; CDR3: CAWKRGPRVNSPLHF; DNA: TGTGCCTGGAAACGCGGGCCCAGGGTCAATTCACCCCTCCACTTT
size: NA; V: TRBV28; D: NA; J: TRBJ2-5; CDR3: CASSALDVEETQYF; DNA: TGTGCCAGCAGCGCCCTTGACGTCGAAGAGACCCAGTACTTC
size: NA; V: TRBV7-2; D: NA; J: TRBJ2-7; CDR3: CASSLIRNQGYEQYF; DNA: TGTGCCAGCAGCTTAATTAGGAATCAGGGCTACGAGCAGTACTTC
size: few; V: TRBV19; D: NA; J: TRBJ1-3; CDR3: CASSITGRLTGNTIYF; DNA: TGTGCCAGTAGTATAACAGGGCGGCTTACTGGAAACACCATATATTTT
size: NA; V: TRBV11-3; D: TRBD1; J: TRBJ2-1; CDR3: CASSLEAQGAVEQFF; DNA: TGTGCCAGCAGTCTAGAGGCGCAGGGGGCAGTCGAGCAGTTCTTC
size: once; V: TRBV6-1; D: NA; J: TRBJ1-1; CDR3: CASSEASPDGAFF; DNA: TGTGCCAGCAGTGAAGCATCACCGGATGGGGCTTTCTTT
size: NA; V: TRBV27; D: NA; J: TRBJ2-7; CDR3: CASSPRQGDLLNEQYF; DNA: TGTGCCAGCAGTCCAAGGCAAGGGGACTTGCTGAACGAGCAGTACTTC
size: few; V: TRBV19; D: NA; J: TRBJ1-2; CDR3: CASSSLVGAGTGYTF; DNA: TGTGCCAGTAGTTCCCTGGTCGGTGCAGGGACTGGCTACACCTTC
size: NA; V: TRBV27; D: NA; J: TRBJ1-2; CDR3: CASSPLGSIGQTNYGYTF; DNA: TGTGCCAGCAGCCCCTTGGGGTCTATTGGACAGACTAACTATGGCTACACCTTC
size: NA; V: TRBV20-1; D: TRBD1; J: TRBJ1-2; CDR3: CSASRTGISTF; DNA: TGCAGTGCTAGTAGGACAGGGATTTCCACCTTC
size: NA; V: TRBV19; D: TRBD1; J: TRBJ2-7; CDR3: CASSTQGGALYEQYF; DNA: TGTGCCAGTAGTACCCAAGGGGGCGCGTTATACGAGCAGTACTTC
size: NA; V: TRBV29-1; D: NA; J: TRBJ2-5; CDR3: CSVVVSVAETQYF; DNA: TGCAGCGTTGTGGTCAGCGTGGCAGAGACCCAGTACTTC
size: once; V: TRBV29-1; D: NA; J: TRBJ2-5; CDR3: CSVGGSLQETQYF; DNA: TGCAGCGTTGGGGGAAGTTTACAAGAGACCCAGTACTTC
size: NA; V: TRBV10-3; D: TRBD2; J: TRBJ2-2; CDR3: CAITEGTSGAGELFF; DNA: TGTGCCATCACAGAGGGGACTAGCGGGGCCGGGGAGCTGTTTTTT
size: NA; V: TRBV12-5; D: NA; J: TRBJ2-5; CDR3: CASGLVATGRQETQYF; DNA: TGTGCTAGTGGTTTGGTTGCCACAGGGCGCCAAGAGACCCAGTACTTC
size: NA; V: TRBV7-2; D: NA; J: TRBJ2-5; CDR3: CASSNLGAVQETQYF; DNA: TGTGCCAGCAGCAACCTAGGTGCAGTTCAAGAGACCCAGTACTTC
size: NA; V: TRBV30; D: NA; J: TRBJ2-4; CDR3: CAWAEGRKNIQYF; DNA: TGTGCCTGGGCGGAGGGCAGGAAAAACATTCAGTACTTC
size: NA; V: TRBV19; D: NA; J: TRBJ1-2; CDR3: CATRYPGTDGYTF; DNA: TGTGCCACCAGATATCCGGGGACCGATGGCTACACCTTC
size: NA; V: TRBV10-1; D: TRBD1; J: TRBJ1-1; CDR3: CASSRDRVTEAFF; DNA: TGCGCCAGCAGCCGGGACAGGGTAACTGAAGCTTTCTTT
size: few; V: TRBV4-2; D: NA; J: TRBJ1-2; CDR3: CASSQDTGTNYGYTF; DNA: TGTGCCAGCAGCCAAGATACGGGGACTAACTATGGCTACACCTTC
size: few; V: TRBV11-2; D: TRBD1; J: TRBJ1-6; CDR3: CASSRDQGAAYNSPLHF; DNA: TGTGCCAGCAGCCGAGACCAGGGGGCTGCCTATAATTCACCCCTCCACTTT
size: NA; V: TRBV11-2; D: NA; J: TRBJ1-5; CDR3: CASSGSNQPQHF; DNA: TGTGCCAGCAGCGGAAGCAATCAGCCCCAGCATTTT
size: NA; V: TRBV28; D: NA; J: TRBJ1-5; CDR3: CASRPSGAGNQPQHF; DNA: TGTGCCAGCAGGCCCTCCGGGGCGGGTAATCAGCCCCAGCATTTT
size: NA; V: TRBV29-1; D: TRBD1; J: TRBJ2-7; CDR3: CSATGTYEQYF; DNA: TGCAGCGCGACAGGGACATACGAGCAGTACTTC
size: NA; V: TRBV13; D: NA; J: TRBJ2-7; CDR3: CASSSPRGGFYEQYF; DNA: TGTGCCAGCAGCTCACCGCGTGGCGGCTTCTACGAGCAGTACTTC
size: NA; V: TRBV5-1; D: TRBD2; J: TRBJ2-2; CDR3: CASRRRLAGGANTGELFF; DNA: TGCGCCAGCAGAAGGCGACTAGCGGGAGGCGCGAACACCGGGGAGCTGTTTTTT
size: NA; V: TRBV4-3; D: TRBD2; J: TRBJ2-1; CDR3: CASSQEAVAGGRSYNEQFF; DNA: TGCGCCAGCAGCCAAGAGGCTGTAGCGGGAGGGCGCTCCTACAATGAGCAGTTCTTC
size: few; V: TRBV4-1; D: TRBD1; J: TRBJ2-7; CDR3: CASSRPGQGTLYEQYF; DNA: TGCGCCAGCAGCCGACCTGGACAGGGGACATTATACGAGCAGTACTTC